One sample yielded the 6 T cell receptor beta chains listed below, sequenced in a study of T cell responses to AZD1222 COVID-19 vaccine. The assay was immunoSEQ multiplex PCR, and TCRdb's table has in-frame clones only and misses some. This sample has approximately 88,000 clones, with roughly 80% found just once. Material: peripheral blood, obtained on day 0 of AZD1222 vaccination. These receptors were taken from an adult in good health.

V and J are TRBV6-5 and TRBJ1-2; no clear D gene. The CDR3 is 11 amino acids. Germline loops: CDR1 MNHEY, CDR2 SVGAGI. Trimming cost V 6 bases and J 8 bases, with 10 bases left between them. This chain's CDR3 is CASSGGRGYTF. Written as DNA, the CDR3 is TGTGCCAGCAGCGGAGGACGGGGCTACACCTTC.

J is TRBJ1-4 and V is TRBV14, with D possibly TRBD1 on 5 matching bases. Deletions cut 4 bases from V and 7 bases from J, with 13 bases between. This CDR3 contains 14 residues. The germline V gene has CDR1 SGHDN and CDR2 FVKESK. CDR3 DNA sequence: TGTGCCAGCAGCCCCAGGTGGGGCGGTGAAAAACTGTTTTTT. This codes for CASSPRWGGEKLFF.

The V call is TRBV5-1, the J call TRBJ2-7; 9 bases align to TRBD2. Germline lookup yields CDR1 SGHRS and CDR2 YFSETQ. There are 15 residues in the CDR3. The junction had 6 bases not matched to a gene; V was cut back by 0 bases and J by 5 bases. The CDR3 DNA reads TGCGCCAGCAGCTTGGCGGTAGCGGGAGTCCACGAGCAGTACTTC. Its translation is CASSLAVAGVHEQYF.

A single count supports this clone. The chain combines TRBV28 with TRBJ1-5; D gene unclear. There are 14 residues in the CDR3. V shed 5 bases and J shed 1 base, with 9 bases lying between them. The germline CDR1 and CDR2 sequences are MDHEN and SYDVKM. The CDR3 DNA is TGTGCCAGCAGTCCCCCCTTGAGCAATCAGCCCCAGCATTTT. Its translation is CASSPPLSNQPQHF. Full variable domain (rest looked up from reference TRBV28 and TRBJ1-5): DVKVTQSSRYLVKRTGEKVFLECVQDMDHENMFWYRQDPGLGLRLIYFSYDVKMKEKGDIPEGYSVSREKKERFSLILESASTNQTSMYLCASSPPLSNQPQHFGDGTRLSIL.

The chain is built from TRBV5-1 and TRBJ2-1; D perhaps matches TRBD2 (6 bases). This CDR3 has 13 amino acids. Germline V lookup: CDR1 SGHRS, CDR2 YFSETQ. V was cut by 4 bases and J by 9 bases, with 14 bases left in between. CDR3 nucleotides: TGCGCCAGCAGCCGGGACTCCGGTGGTGAGCAGTTCTTC. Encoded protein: CASSRDSGGEQFF. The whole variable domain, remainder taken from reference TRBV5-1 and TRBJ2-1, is KAGVTQTPRYLIKTRGQQVTLSCSPISGHRSVSWYQQTPGQGLQFLFEYFSETQRNKGNFPGRFSGRQFSNSRSEMNVSTLELGDSALYLCASSRDSGGEQFFGPGTRLTVL.

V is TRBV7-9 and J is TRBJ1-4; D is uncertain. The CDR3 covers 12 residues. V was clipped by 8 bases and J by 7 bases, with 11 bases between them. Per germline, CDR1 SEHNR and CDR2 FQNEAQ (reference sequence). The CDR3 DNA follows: TGTGCCAGCGGAAGCGATTCTGAAAAACTGTTTTTT. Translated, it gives CASGSDSEKLFF. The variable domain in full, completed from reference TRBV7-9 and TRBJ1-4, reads DTGVSQNPRHKITKRGQNVTFRCDPISEHNRLYWYRQTLGQGPEFLTYFQNEAQLEKSRLLSDRFSAERPKGSFSTLEIQRTEQGDSAMYLCASGSDSEKLFFGSGTQLSVL.